A single sample is the source of the 18 T cell receptor beta chains below, sequenced in a study of blood T cell repertoires in COVID-19. Produced via immunoSEQ multiplex PCR; TCRdb's table is partial and in-frame only. Of a few hundred thousand clones in the sample, approximately 82% were seen once. Sequenced material: peripheral blood. The receptors shown here come from a woman younger than 30 with acute or convalescent COVID-19.

The chain couples TRBV18 to TRBJ1-5; 7 bases fit TRBD1. Per germline, CDR1 KGHSH and CDR2 LQKENI. V lost 1 base, J lost 4 bases, and 4 bases stayed unmatched. The CDR3 loop spans 15 amino acids. CDR3 protein: CASSPQGAGNQPQHF. CDR3 coding DNA: TGTGCCAGCTCACCACAGGGGGCTGGTAATCAGCCCCAGCATTTT.

This clone was seen ten or more times. The V gene is TRBV7-2, the J gene TRBJ2-1; 9 bases are shared with TRBD2. CDR1 SGHTA and CDR2 FQGNSA come from the germline V gene. CDR3 size: 17 residues. The trim removed 3 bases at V and 4 bases at J, leaving 10 bases unmatched. The CDR3: CASSFGLGLAKYNEQFF. The CDR3 DNA sequence: TGTGCCAGCAGCTTTGGGCTCGGACTAGCGAAATACAATGAGCAGTTCTTC.

CDR3 amino acids: CASSFLGDQPQHF. The CDR3 DNA reads TGCGCCAGCAGCTTCTTGGGAGACCAGCCCCAGCATTTT. The V gene is TRBV5-1, the J gene TRBJ1-5; no firm D call. Trimming removed 2 bases from V and 7 bases from J, with 10 bases in between. Germline lookup yields CDR1 SGHRS and CDR2 YFSETQ. The CDR3 spans 13 residues.

The chain recombines TRBV6-5 with TRBJ2-1; 8 nucleotides match TRBD2. Germline V lookup: CDR1 MNHEY, CDR2 SVGAGI. The V segment lost 6 bases and the J segment 8 bases; nucleotides outside the gene matches: 12. This CDR3 spans 15 amino acids. In DNA form, the CDR3 reads TGTGCCAGCAGGAAAGGTGGCGGACTAGCTGATGAGCAGTTCTTC. Amino acids: CASRKGGGLADEQFF.

This clone was counted a single time. J is TRBJ1-5 and V is TRBV12-3 or TRBV12-4; 7 nucleotides align to TRBD1. With 5 bases clipped from V and 4 bases from J, the junction kept 2 bases outside the gene matches. There are 13 residues in the CDR3. The DNA for the CDR3 is TGTGCCAGCAGTAACAGGGGAAATCAGCCCCAGCATTTT. This gives the protein CASSNRGNQPQHF.

The chain recombines TRBV7-2 with TRBJ2-7, with no clear D. Between the trimmed V and J ends, which lost 4 bases and 7 bases, there was a span of 11 bases. Germline-derived CDR1 and CDR2 are SGHTA and FQGNSA. CDR3 length: 12 residues. The CDR3 DNA is TGTGCCAGCAGCTCCCCAGGTCGGGAGCAGTACTTC. Translating gives CASSSPGREQYF.

The J gene is TRBJ2-1, the V gene TRBV7-9; a possible D gene is TRBD2 (5 bases). The germline V gene has CDR1 SEHNR and CDR2 FQNEAQ (reference sequence). V was shortened by 4 bases and J by 9 bases, with 22 bases between the two germline ends. The CDR3 has 16 residues. The chain's CDR3 is CASSSSLRVYIGEQFF. The CDR3 coding sequence is TGTGCCAGCAGCTCGTCCTTGAGGGTGTACATCGGTGAGCAGTTCTTC.

This clone was seen only once. The chain carries TRBV12-3 or TRBV12-4 and TRBJ1-2; D gene unclear. Trimming removed 7 bases from V and 4 bases from J, with 10 bases in between. CDR3 length equals 12 residues. CDR3 sequence: CASTQSLYGYTF. The CDR3 region has the DNA TGTGCCAGCACCCAGTCCCTCTATGGCTACACCTTC.

CDR3 DNA: TGCGCCAGCAGCCAAGATGTAACTAGCGGAGCATACGAGCAGTACTTC. Translating it yields CASSQDVTSGAYEQYF. V usage is TRBV4-1 and J usage is TRBJ2-7, with 8 bases that match TRBD2. CDR1 and CDR2 (germline): MGHRA, YSYEKL. CDR3 length equals 16 residues. With 0 bases clipped from V and 4 bases from J, the junction kept 8 bases outside the gene matches.

The chain has TRBV11-2 and TRBJ2-5, with D perhaps TRBD1 (6 bases). Trimming took off 5 bases at V and 2 bases at J, with 12 bases between the two ends. CDR1 and CDR2 (germline): SGHAT, FQNNGV. The CDR3 is 14 amino acids. CDR3 loop: CASSEPGQQETQYF. CDR3 nucleotides: TGTGCCAGCAGCGAACCGGGACAACAAGAGACCCAGTACTTC.

The V and J genes are TRBV4-3 and TRBJ2-5, with 8 bases that match TRBD1. The trim removed 1 base at V and 4 bases at J, leaving 2 bases unmatched. CDR1 LGHNA and CDR2 YSLEER come from the germline V gene. The length of the CDR3 is 14 residues. The CDR3 sequence: CASSQGTGRETQYF. As DNA, the CDR3 is TGCGCCAGCAGCCAAGGGACAGGGAGAGAGACCCAGTACTTC.

This chain connects TRBV20-1 to TRBJ2-7; 7 bases match TRBD1. The V gene's germline CDR1 is DFQATT and CDR2 SNEGSKA (reference sequence). This CDR3 has 13 amino acids. V lost 3 bases and J lost 4; bases outside the gene matches: 6. The CDR3 DNA sequence: TGCAGTGCTAGTGGGACAGCGTCGTACGAGCAGTACTTC. Translated, it gives CSASGTASYEQYF.

The V call is TRBV20-1, the J call TRBJ2-1; D is unresolved. The CDR3 length is 15 residues. The germline V gene encodes CDR1 DFQATT and CDR2 SNEGSKA (reference sequence). V shed 3 bases and J shed 7 bases, with 19 bases lying between them. The CDR3 loop is CSASELVRHPNEQFF. The CDR3 region has the DNA TGCAGTGCTAGTGAGCTAGTTCGCCACCCAAATGAGCAGTTCTTC.

The chain carries TRBV7-9 and TRBJ2-7; D perhaps matches TRBD1 (6 bases). The CDR3 runs to 15 residues. The V gene's germline CDR1 is SEHNR and CDR2 FQNEAQ (reference sequence). The V and J ends lost 0 bases and 2 bases respectively, with 11 bases between them. The CDR3 nucleotides are TGTGCCAGCAGCTTAGCGGGTCAGGGGCCCTACGAGCAGTACTTC. Protein product: CASSLAGQGPYEQYF.

CDR3 sequence (DNA): TGCGCCAGCAGCCTAGGGACTAGCAACACCGGGGAGCTGTTTTTT. Protein sequence: CASSLGTSNTGELFF. V gene TRBV5-1 combines with J gene TRBJ2-2, with 9 bases aligning to TRBD2. V was pared by 4 bases and J by 2 bases, with 3 bases of the junction left unmatched. The CDR3 has 15 amino acids. In germline, CDR1 is SGHRS, CDR2 YFSETQ. Together with reference TRBV5-1 and TRBJ2-2, the CDR3 gives the full variable domain: KAGVTQTPRYLIKTRGQQVTLSCSPISGHRSVSWYQQTPGQGLQFLFEYFSETQRNKGNFPGRFSGRQFSNSRSEMNVSTLELGDSALYLCASSLGTSNTGELFFGEGSRLTVL.

This sequence joins TRBV30 and TRBJ1-1, with D perhaps TRBD1 (6 bases). Germline loops: CDR1 GTSNPN, CDR2 SVGIG (reference sequence). Trimming took off 2 bases at V and 1 base at J, with 11 bases between the two ends. The CDR3 spans 14 residues. The DNA of the CDR3 is TGTGCCTGGAGTTTGGGGGCCGCGAACACTGAAGCTTTCTTT. This encodes CAWSLGAANTEAFF. Filled out from reference TRBV30 and TRBJ1-1, the complete variable domain reads SQTIHQWPATLVQPVGSPLSLECTVEGTSNPNLYWYRQAAGRGLQLLFYSVGIGQISSEVPQNLSASRPQDRQFILSSKKLLLSDSGFYLCAWSLGAANTEAFFGQGTRLTVV.

The V gene is TRBV13, the J gene TRBJ1-2; TRBD1 agrees at 11 bases. V dropped 4 bases and J dropped 1; count of bases not matched to a gene: 8. The germline CDR1 and CDR2 sequences are PRHDT and FYEKMQ (reference sequence). This CDR3 has 17 amino acids. CDR3 protein: CASSSIGQGARNYGYTF. CDR3 in DNA: TGTGCCAGCAGCTCTATAGGACAGGGGGCACGTAACTATGGCTACACCTTC. Full variable domain (missing parts from reference TRBV13 and TRBJ1-2): AAGVIQSPRHLIKEKRETATLKCYPIPRHDTVYWYQQGPGQDPQFLISFYEKMQSDKGSIPDRFSAQQFSDYHSELNMSSLELGDSALYFCASSSIGQGARNYGYTFGSGTRLTVV.

V and J are TRBV5-1 and TRBJ2-7; 7 positions match TRBD1. V was clipped by 4 bases and J by 4 bases; unmatched bases: 8. The germline gives CDR1 SGHRS, CDR2 YFSETQ. This CDR3 is built from 14 residues. CDR3 protein: CASSTGQRQYEQYF. DNA for the CDR3: TGCGCCAGCAGCACGGGACAGAGACAATACGAGCAGTACTTC. The whole variable domain, remainder taken from reference TRBV5-1 and TRBJ2-7, is KAGVTQTPRYLIKTRGQQVTLSCSPISGHRSVSWYQQTPGQGLQFLFEYFSETQRNKGNFPGRFSGRQFSNSRSEMNVSTLELGDSALYLCASSTGQRQYEQYFGPGTRLTVT.